The rows below give T cell receptor beta chains drawn from one sample of a study of technical replicates of blood from several donors. This table comes from immunoSEQ multiplex PCR, and its TCRdb copy is limited to in-frame clones, with some not included. The data hold about 82,000 clones, with around 94% observed a single time. The sample comprised T cells isolated from PBMCs. These receptors were obtained from a human donor in good health. The CDR3 runs from the conserved cysteine through the conserved F or W. D genes are given only for firm matches. The size of a clone is reported for some rows only, either as once, few or many, or as a class for expanded clones.

j_call clone_size d_call v_call cdr3_nt cdr3_aa
TRBJ2-1 NA NA TRBV27 TGTGCCAGCAGCAAGCAGTGGGGGCCATTTCCCGACAATGAGCAGTTCTTC CASSKQWGPFPDNEQFF
TRBJ2-1 once TRBD2 TRBV6-1 TGTGCCAGTTTTAGCGGGAGTCGGGAGCAGTTCTTC CASFSGSREQFF
TRBJ2-7 NA TRBD1 TRBV25-1 TGTGCCAGCAGTAACAGGGGCGAGCAGTACTTC CASSNRGEQYF
TRBJ1-5 once NA TRBV27 TGTGCCAGCAGAGGAGGTATTGAGCCCCAGCATTTT CASRGGIEPQHF
TRBJ2-7 NA NA TRBV19 TGTGCCAGTAAGTTCCAGGGCACCTACGAGCAGTACTTC CASKFQGTYEQYF
TRBJ2-3 NA NA TRBV29-1 TGCAGCGCCGGGATCGCAGATACGCAGTATTTT CSAGIADTQYF
TRBJ1-2 NA NA TRBV5-4 TGTGCCAGCAGCTTGGGTGGCGGCTACACCTTC CASSLGGGYTF
TRBJ2-3 NA NA TRBV27 TGTGCCAGCAGCAATATACTTACAGATACGCAGTATTTT CASSNILTDTQYF
TRBJ2-7 NA NA TRBV28 TGTGCCAGCAGTTTGTGGGCAGGAAGCTACGAGCAGTACTTC CASSLWAGSYEQYF
TRBJ1-2 NA NA TRBV7-9 TGTGCCAGCAGCTCAGACATTCCCTATGGCTACACCTTC CASSSDIPYGYTF
TRBJ2-7 NA TRBD1 TRBV19 TGTGCCAGTAGTATACCTGGCGTGGGGACAGGGAACGAGCAGTACTTC CASSIPGVGTGNEQYF
TRBJ2-7 NA TRBD2 TRBV5-6 TGTGCCAGCAGCCTAGCGGGAGTATACGAGCAGTACTTC CASSLAGVYEQYF
TRBJ1-5 NA TRBD1 TRBV19 TGTGCCAGTAGTATAAGACGGGACAGGGGCATTCAGCCCCAGCATTTT CASSIRRDRGIQPQHF
TRBJ2-1 NA TRBD1 TRBV9 TGTGCCAGCAGCGTATTGGGACAGGGGGCAGATGAGCAGTTCTTC CASSVLGQGADEQFF
TRBJ2-7 NA NA TRBV5-1 TGCGCCAGCAGCTTTCAGGGGCCCGCTAGCGAGCAGTACTTC CASSFQGPASEQYF
TRBJ2-1 NA NA TRBV9 TGTGCCAGCAGCCCAATGGACGAGGGCGCGCAGTTCTTC CASSPMDEGAQFF
TRBJ2-1 NA TRBD2 TRBV7-3 TGTGCCAGCAGCTCGCCCCACCCCGGGACTAGCGGGAGCGCCCCCTACAATGAGCAGTTCTTC CASSSPHPGTSGSAPYNEQFF
TRBJ2-7 NA NA TRBV7-2 TGTGCCAGCAGCTTATCAACCTCGAGGGTCGAGCAGTACTTC CASSLSTSRVEQYF
TRBJ2-5 NA TRBD1 TRBV7-2 TGTGCCAGCAGCGTCCGAAGCCCGGGACAGGGAGGGACCCAGTACTTC CASSVRSPGQGGTQYF
TRBJ1-2 few NA TRBV5-1 TGCGCCAGCAGTACCGGGACATCTAACTATGGCTACACCTTC CASSTGTSNYGYTF
TRBJ2-2 NA TRBD2 TRBV4-2 TGTGCCAGCAGCCAAGGAGCCGGGAGGGCCTGGGGCGGGGAGCTGTTTTTT CASSQGAGRAWGGELFF
TRBJ2-2 NA NA TRBV7-7 TGTGCTAGCAGCTCGACTAGTATGAACACCGGGGAGCTGTTTTTT CASSSTSMNTGELFF
TRBJ2-2 NA TRBD1 TRBV19 TGTGCCAGTAAGGGGACAGGGTTCACCGGGGAGCTGTTTTTT CASKGTGFTGELFF
TRBJ2-1 NA NA TRBV7-2 TGTGCCAGCAGCTTAGAGGGAGGCGTCTACAATGAGCAGTTCTTC CASSLEGGVYNEQFF
TRBJ2-3 NA TRBD2 TRBV9 TGTGCCAGCAGTGGCAGCGGGATTAGCACAGATACGCAGTATTTT CASSGSGISTDTQYF
TRBJ1-2 NA NA TRBV7-9 TGTGCCAGCAGCTTAGAATTCCTCGGCTACACCTTC CASSLEFLGYTF
TRBJ1-1 once NA TRBV13 TGTGCCAGCATGGTTGCGGGGGGCAGGACCCTCACTGAAGCTTTCTTT CASMVAGGRTLTEAFF
TRBJ2-3 NA TRBD1 TRBV29-1 TGCAGCGCCGAAGGGACAGGCACAGATACGCAGTATTTT CSAEGTGTDTQYF
TRBJ1-5 NA NA TRBV27 TGTGCCAGCAGTTTATTCGCGCCTCTCAATCAGCCCCAGCATTTT CASSLFAPLNQPQHF
TRBJ2-3 NA TRBD1 TRBV5-6 TGTGCCAGCAGCTGGGGACAGGGGACAGATACGCAGTATTTT CASSWGQGTDTQYF
TRBJ2-7 NA NA TRBV30 TGTGCCTCCCCCCAGGGGAACGAGCAGTACTTC CASPQGNEQYF